These T cell receptor beta chains were read from a single sample in a study of identical twins. TCRdb itself ran the 5' RACE reads through MiXCR, one entry per CDR3 protein. The data show around 500,000 distinct CDR3 sequences, approximately 15% seen once. The data also belong to a second study, concerning yellow fever vaccine responses in identical twins.

Sequenced sample: CD4+ T cells sorted from blood. All receptors derive from a woman aged 18-29 years in good health. CDR3s include the opening cysteine and the closing phenylalanine or tryptophan. The D gene is left open where the match is weak. Only part of the rows carry a size: once, few, many, or a class if the clone is expanded.

many	TRBV5-1	15	TRBJ2-3	-	CASSLGHLSTDTQYF	TGCGCCAGCAGCTTGGGACACCTTAGCACAGATACGCAGTATTTT
-	TRBV5-6	15	TRBJ2-5	TRBD1	CASSWTGSRGETQYF	TGTGCCAGCAGCTGGACAGGGTCGAGAGGAGAGACCCAGTACTTC
few	TRBV4-3	14	TRBJ2-3	-	CASSQDHGTDTQYF	TGCGCCAGCAGCCAAGATCACGGCACAGATACGCAGTATTTT
-	TRBV4-3	17	TRBJ2-2	TRBD2	CASSQPPTSPNTGELFF	TGCGCCAGCAGCCAACCCCCGACTAGCCCTAACACCGGGGAGCTGTTTTTT
many	TRBV24-1	14	TRBJ2-1	-	CATSDLDQYNEQFF	TGTGCCACCAGTGATTTGGACCAGTACAATGAGCAGTTCTTC
-	TRBV20-1	17	TRBJ1-1	-	CSAREKTPHRRNTEAFF	TGCAGTGCTAGAGAAAAGACACCCCATAGGAGGAACACTGAAGCTTTCTTT
few	TRBV11-2	14	TRBJ2-1	-	CASSLVGGLDEQFF	TGTGCCAGCAGCTTAGTCGGAGGGCTCGATGAGCAGTTCTTC
-	TRBV9	15	TRBJ2-7	-	CASSVVGLEVDEQYF	TGTGCCAGCAGCGTAGTGGGGCTGGAGGTGGACGAGCAGTACTTC
few	TRBV20-1	16	TRBJ2-5	TRBD2	CSATRLAGGPRETQYF	TGCAGTGCTACCCGACTAGCGGGAGGACCCCGGGAGACCCAGTACTTC
few	TRBV7-2	14	TRBJ2-7	-	CASSLATPNGEQYF	TGTGCCAGCAGCTTAGCCACCCCAAACGGGGAGCAGTACTTC
few	TRBV3-1	14	TRBJ2-7	-	CASSPSAVPYEQYF	TGTGCCAGCAGCCCCAGCGCGGTTCCGTACGAGCAGTACTTC
few	TRBV28	15	TRBJ2-7	TRBD1	CASSGEDRGSYEQYF	TGTGCCAGCAGTGGAGAGGACAGGGGCTCCTACGAGCAGTACTTC
few	TRBV20-1	13	TRBJ1-1	-	CSARASWGTEAFF	TGCAGTGCCAGAGCATCATGGGGCACTGAAGCTTTCTTT
-	TRBV27	17	TRBJ2-5	-	CASSPRGIAAVQETQYF	TGTGCCAGCAGCCCCAGGGGTATAGCTGCCGTCCAAGAGACCCAGTACTTC
-	TRBV3-1	15	TRBJ2-7	-	CASSQDPDASYEQYF	TGTGCCAGCAGCCAAGACCCCGACGCCTCCTACGAGCAGTACTTC
-	TRBV2	13	TRBJ2-7	-	CASSVFLSGEQYF	TGTGCCAGCAGTGTGTTTTTGAGCGGAGAGCAGTACTTC
few	TRBV20-1	12	TRBJ1-2	-	CSATRTVEDYTF	TGCAGTGCTACCCGGACGGTAGAGGACTACACCTTC
few	TRBV7-2	13	TRBJ1-2	-	CASSRGAGYGYTF	TGTGCCAGCAGCCGGGGGGCGGGCTATGGCTACACCTTC
few	TRBV4-3	17	TRBJ2-1	-	CASSQSAVRPPPNEQFF	TGCGCCAGCAGCCAAAGCGCCGTGCGGCCCCCTCCCAATGAGCAGTTCTTC
many	TRBV6-5	14	TRBJ2-5	-	CASSYSSRDQTQYF	TGTGCCAGCAGTTACTCGAGTAGGGACCAGACCCAGTACTTC
few	TRBV5-1	16	TRBJ2-5	TRBD2	CASRSGLAGGQETQYF	TGCGCCAGCAGGTCGGGACTAGCGGGGGGCCAAGAGACCCAGTACTTC
few	TRBV11-2	15	TRBJ2-1	TRBD2	CASGGSGGSYNEQFF	TGTGCCAGCGGGGGATCGGGAGGTTCCTACAATGAGCAGTTCTTC
few	TRBV12-3/TRBV12-4	14	TRBJ1-1	-	CASSFGGKNTEAFF	TGTGCCAGCAGTTTCGGGGGGAAGAACACTGAAGCTTTCTTT
few	TRBV3-1	15	TRBJ2-7	-	CASSQLPGHPYEQYF	TGTGCCAGCAGCCAACTACCGGGACACCCCTACGAGCAGTACTTC
-	TRBV5-1	16	TRBJ2-7	-	CASSEDVVRVAYEQYF	TGCGCCAGCAGCGAAGACGTGGTTCGGGTGGCCTACGAGCAGTACTTC
few	TRBV6-1	16	TRBJ2-7	-	CASSVPPGVSSYEQYF	TGTGCCAGCAGTGTCCCCCCGGGCGTTAGCTCCTACGAGCAGTACTTC
-	TRBV5-1	16	TRBJ2-1	TRBD2	CASSPVAGGLHNEQFF	TGCGCCAGCAGCCCTGTAGCGGGGGGGCTCCACAATGAGCAGTTCTTC
few	TRBV3-1	14	TRBJ1-1	TRBD1	CASSRDSKILEAFF	TGTGCCAGCAGCAGGGACAGCAAAATACTAGAAGCTTTCTTT
-	TRBV5-1	15	TRBJ2-5	TRBD2	CASSLPLAVQETQYF	TGCGCCAGCAGCTTACCACTAGCGGTCCAAGAGACCCAGTACTTC
-	TRBV20-1	13	TRBJ2-1	TRBD2	CSGRTSSYNEQFF	TGCAGTGGGAGGACTAGCTCCTACAATGAGCAGTTCTTC
few	TRBV25-1	13	TRBJ2-5	TRBD1	CASSRQGAQTQYF	TGTGCCAGCAGTCGACAGGGGGCCCAGACCCAGTACTTC
-	TRBV30	13	TRBJ2-1	-	CAWSGSLYNEQFF	TGTGCCTGGAGCGGGAGTCTCTACAATGAGCAGTTCTTC
many	TRBV12-3/TRBV12-4	13	TRBJ2-3	-	CASSLGGSDTQYF	TGTGCCAGCAGCTTAGGGGGGTCGGATACGCAGTATTTT
few	TRBV15	12	TRBJ2-1	-	CATSRIINEQFF	TGTGCCACCTCCAGAATTATAAATGAGCAGTTCTTC
-	TRBV5-1	14	TRBJ2-7	TRBD1	CASSLPTGTGEQYF	TGCGCCAGCAGCTTACCAACCGGGACAGGGGAGCAGTACTTC
-	TRBV5-1	15	TRBJ2-7	TRBD2	CASSLRGVVTYEQYF	TGCGCCAGCAGTTTACGGGGGGTGGTCACCTACGAGCAGTACTTC
-	TRBV7-9	15	TRBJ2-3	-	CASSSPTWGTDTQYF	TGTGCCAGCAGCTCACCAACCTGGGGCACAGATACGCAGTATTTT
few	TRBV19	14	TRBJ2-3	TRBD1	CASTTGGGTDTQYF	TGTGCCAGTACCACAGGGGGAGGCACAGATACGCAGTATTTT
-	TRBV12-3/TRBV12-4	16	TRBJ2-2	TRBD2	CASSLILAGEPGELFF	TGTGCCAGCAGTCTGATACTAGCGGGAGAGCCCGGGGAGCTGTTTTTT
few	TRBV7-9	11	TRBJ2-5	-	CASSYRGSQYF	TGTGCCAGCAGCTATAGGGGGTCCCAGTACTTC
many	TRBV9	14	TRBJ1-6	-	CASSVGRNYSPLHF	TGTGCCAGCAGCGTAGGACGGAACTATTCACCCCTCCACTTT
-	TRBV7-8	16	TRBJ2-7	TRBD2	CASSLLAGAATYEQYF	TGTGCCAGCAGCTTATTAGCGGGGGCTGCCACCTACGAGCAGTACTTC
many	TRBV29-1	12	TRBJ2-7	TRBD1	CSVGQGAGEQYF	TGCAGCGTCGGACAGGGGGCGGGCGAGCAGTACTTC
-	TRBV20-1	15	TRBJ2-3	-	CSASLRQGSTDTQYF	TGCAGTGCTAGCCTCCGCCAAGGCAGCACAGATACGCAGTATTTT
many	TRBV7-8	14	TRBJ2-1	-	CASSLDEVRDEQFF	TGTGCCAGCAGCTTAGACGAGGTTCGGGATGAGCAGTTCTTC
few	TRBV5-1	14	TRBJ2-4	-	CASTLGDAKNIQYF	TGCGCCAGCACCCTGGGAGACGCCAAAAACATTCAGTACTTC
-	TRBV5-5	15	TRBJ2-6	-	CAGQRDSSGANVLTF	TGTGCCGGTCAAAGGGACTCCTCTGGGGCCAACGTCCTGACTTTC
-	TRBV20-1	16	TRBJ1-1	-	CSATKAGRTGGTEAFF	TGCAGTGCCACAAAGGCGGGCCGGACGGGTGGCACTGAAGCTTTCTTT
few	TRBV19	16	TRBJ2-7	TRBD2	CASSIRLAGPSYEQYF	TGTGCCAGTAGTATCCGACTAGCGGGCCCTTCCTACGAGCAGTACTTC
few	TRBV9	16	TRBJ1-1	TRBD1	CASSVEGTGGTTEAFF	TGTGCCAGCAGCGTAGAAGGGACAGGGGGGACCACTGAAGCTTTCTTT
-	TRBV6-1	15	TRBJ1-6	-	CASNPYLGNNSPLHF	TGTGCCAGCAACCCCTATCTGGGAAATAATTCACCCCTCCACTTT
few	TRBV6-1	14	TRBJ2-7	-	CASSPPTPSYEQYF	TGTGCCAGCAGTCCCCCGACTCCCTCCTACGAGCAGTACTTC
-	TRBV27	16	TRBJ1-5	-	CASSPTGTISNQPQHF	TGTGCCAGCAGTCCTACAGGCACGATCAGCAATCAGCCCCAGCATTTT
-	TRBV9	16	TRBJ2-3	TRBD2	CASSVKAGGVTDTQYF	TGTGCCAGCAGCGTAAAAGCGGGGGGGGTCACAGATACGCAGTATTTT
few	TRBV11-2	14	TRBJ2-7	-	CASSLVGPFYEQYF	TGTGCCAGCAGCTTAGTAGGACCCTTCTACGAGCAGTACTTC
few	TRBV6-1	18	TRBJ2-1	TRBD1	CASTTSAGQGARYNEQFF	TGTGCCAGCACTACCTCTGCGGGACAGGGGGCCCGTTACAATGAGCAGTTCTTC
many	TRBV5-1	13	TRBJ2-5	-	CASTRSAQETQYF	TGCGCCAGCACCCGGAGCGCCCAAGAGACCCAGTACTTC